This T cell receptor beta chain was recorded in a study of T cell repertoires in cytomegalovirus infection. Study as a whole: In the study, CMV epitopes included recently identified HLA-C-restricted and well-studied HLA-B-restricted ones. Through public TCR beta signatures, both CMV infection and matching HLA type were indicated.

TCRdb redid the calling of the reads with MiXCR, one entry per CDR3 protein. Of about 920,000 distinct CDR3 sequences listed, around 32% are singletons. Study results and limitations: Frequencies of public TCR beta families were cumulated, and this identified carriers of CMV plus the relevant HLA. HLA-C-restricted, CMV-specific TCR beta clonotypes were dominant ex vivo.

Concerning this clonotype itself: The antigen is unknown.

The clonotype originates from a human donor in good health (CMV status not recorded). Some clones in this sample may be carry-over from other donors' samples. Source: cultured CD8+ T cells from PBMCs, taken from culture after CMV antigen stimulation.

The DNA for the CDR3 is TGCGCCAGCAGCCAAGAAAGGGGGGGCGACTATGGCTACACCTTC. It translates to CASSQERGGDYGYTF. The J gene is TRBJ1-2, the V gene TRBV4-1; D perhaps matches TRBD1 (6 bases). The CDR3 consists of 15 residues. The V gene lost 0 bases and the J gene lost 3 bases, with 11 bases spanning the gap. CDR1 MGHRA and CDR2 YSYEKL come from the germline V gene.